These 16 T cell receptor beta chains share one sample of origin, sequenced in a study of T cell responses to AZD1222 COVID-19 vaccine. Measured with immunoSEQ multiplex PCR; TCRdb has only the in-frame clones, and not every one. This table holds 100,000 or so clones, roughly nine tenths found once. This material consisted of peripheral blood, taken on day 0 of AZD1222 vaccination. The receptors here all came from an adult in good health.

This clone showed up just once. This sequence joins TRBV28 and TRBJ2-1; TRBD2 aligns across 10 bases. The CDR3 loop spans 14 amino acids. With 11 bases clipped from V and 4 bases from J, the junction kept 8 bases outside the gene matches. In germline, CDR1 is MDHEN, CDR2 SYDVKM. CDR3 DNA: TGTGCCGGCGGGGGTAGCGGGGGGTACAATGAGCAGTTCTTC. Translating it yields CAGGGSGGYNEQFF. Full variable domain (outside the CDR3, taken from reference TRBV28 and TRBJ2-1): DVKVTQSSRYLVKRTGEKVFLECVQDMDHENMFWYRQDPGLGLRLIYFSYDVKMKEKGDIPEGYSVSREKKERFSLILESASTNQTSMYLCAGGGSGGYNEQFFGPGTRLTVL.

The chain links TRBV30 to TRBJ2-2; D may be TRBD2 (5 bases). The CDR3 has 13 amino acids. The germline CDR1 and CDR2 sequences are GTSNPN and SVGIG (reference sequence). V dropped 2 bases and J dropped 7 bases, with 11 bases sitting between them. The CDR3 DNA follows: TGTGCCTGGAGTCTTATAGGAGGCGGGGAGCTGTTTTTT. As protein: CAWSLIGGGELFF.

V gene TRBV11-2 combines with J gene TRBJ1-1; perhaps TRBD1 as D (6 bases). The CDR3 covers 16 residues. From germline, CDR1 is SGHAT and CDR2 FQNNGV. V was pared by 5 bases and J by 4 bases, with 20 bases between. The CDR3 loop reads CASSIAGGRGATEAFF. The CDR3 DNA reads TGTGCCAGCAGCATAGCGGGTGGTCGGGGGGCCACTGAAGCTTTCTTT.

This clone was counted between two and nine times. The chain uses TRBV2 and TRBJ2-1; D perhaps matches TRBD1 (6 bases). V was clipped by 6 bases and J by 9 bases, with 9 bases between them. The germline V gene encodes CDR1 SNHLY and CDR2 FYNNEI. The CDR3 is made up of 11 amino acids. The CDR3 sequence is CASSPRGEQFF. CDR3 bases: TGTGCCAGCAGCCCCAGGGGTGAGCAGTTCTTC.

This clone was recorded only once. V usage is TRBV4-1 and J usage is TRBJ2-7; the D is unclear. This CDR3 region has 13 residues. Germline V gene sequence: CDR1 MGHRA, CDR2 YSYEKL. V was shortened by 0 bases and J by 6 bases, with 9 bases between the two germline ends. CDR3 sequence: CASSQDQELEQYF. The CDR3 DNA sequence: TGCGCCAGCAGCCAAGATCAGGAGCTCGAGCAGTACTTC.

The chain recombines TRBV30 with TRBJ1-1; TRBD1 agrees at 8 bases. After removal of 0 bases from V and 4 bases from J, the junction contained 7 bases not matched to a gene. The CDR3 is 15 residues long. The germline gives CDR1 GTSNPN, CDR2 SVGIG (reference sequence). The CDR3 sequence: CAWSVQGAVSTEAFF. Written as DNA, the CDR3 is TGTGCCTGGAGTGTCCAGGGGGCGGTGAGCACTGAAGCTTTCTTT.

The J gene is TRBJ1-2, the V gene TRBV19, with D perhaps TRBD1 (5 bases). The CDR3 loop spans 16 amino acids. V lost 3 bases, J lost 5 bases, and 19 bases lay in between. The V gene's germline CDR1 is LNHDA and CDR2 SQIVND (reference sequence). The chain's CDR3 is CASSIDLETAKYGYTF. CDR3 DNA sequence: TGTGCCAGTAGTATCGATTTAGAGACAGCCAAATATGGCTACACCTTC.

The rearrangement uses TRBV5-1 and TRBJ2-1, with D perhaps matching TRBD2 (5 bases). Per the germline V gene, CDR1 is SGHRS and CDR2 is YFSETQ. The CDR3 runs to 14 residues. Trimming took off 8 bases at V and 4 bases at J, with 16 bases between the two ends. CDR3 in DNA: TGCGCCAGTGCTCCCTCCGGGGTATACAATGAGCAGTTCTTC. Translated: CASAPSGVYNEQFF.

The CDR3 is CASSLYAELLHF. The CDR3 nucleotides are TGTGCCAGCAGTTTGTACGCGGAACTCCTCCACTTT. The rearrangement joins TRBV28 to TRBJ1-6; D not certain. CDR1 is MDHEN and CDR2 is SYDVKM in the germline V gene. V shed 3 bases and J shed 15 bases, with 12 bases lying between them. This CDR3 has 12 amino acids.

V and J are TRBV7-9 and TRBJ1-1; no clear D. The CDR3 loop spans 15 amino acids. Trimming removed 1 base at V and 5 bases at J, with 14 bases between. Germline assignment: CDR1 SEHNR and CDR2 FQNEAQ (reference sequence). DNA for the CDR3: TGTGCCAGCAGCTTAGGGTCGGATCCCGGAACTGAAGCTTTCTTT. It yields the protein CASSLGSDPGTEAFF.

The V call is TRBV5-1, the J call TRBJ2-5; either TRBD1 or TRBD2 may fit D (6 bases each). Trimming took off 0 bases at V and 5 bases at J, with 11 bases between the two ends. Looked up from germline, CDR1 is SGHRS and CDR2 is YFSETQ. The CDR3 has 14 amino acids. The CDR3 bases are TGCGCCAGCAGCTTGGGAGGGGGGACTGAGACCCAGTACTTC. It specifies CASSLGGGTETQYF.

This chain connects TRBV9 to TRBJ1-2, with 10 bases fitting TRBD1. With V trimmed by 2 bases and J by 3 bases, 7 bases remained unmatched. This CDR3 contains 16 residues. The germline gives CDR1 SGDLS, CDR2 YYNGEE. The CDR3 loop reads CASSVAGDRGYYGYTF. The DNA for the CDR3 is TGTGCCAGCAGCGTCGCTGGGGACAGGGGTTACTATGGCTACACCTTC.

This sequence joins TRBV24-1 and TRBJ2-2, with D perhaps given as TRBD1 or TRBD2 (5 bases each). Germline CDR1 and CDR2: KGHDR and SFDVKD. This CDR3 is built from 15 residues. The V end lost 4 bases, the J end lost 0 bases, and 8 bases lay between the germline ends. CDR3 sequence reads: CATSDGATNTGELFF. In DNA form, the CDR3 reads TGTGCCACCAGTGACGGGGCAACGAACACCGGGGAGCTGTTTTTT.

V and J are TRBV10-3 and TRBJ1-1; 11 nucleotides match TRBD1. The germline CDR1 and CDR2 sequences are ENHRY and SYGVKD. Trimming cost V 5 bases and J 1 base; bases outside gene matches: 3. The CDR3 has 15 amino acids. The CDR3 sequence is CAISRDRGKNTEAFF. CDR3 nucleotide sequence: TGTGCCATCAGTAGGGACAGGGGGAAGAACACTGAAGCTTTCTTT.

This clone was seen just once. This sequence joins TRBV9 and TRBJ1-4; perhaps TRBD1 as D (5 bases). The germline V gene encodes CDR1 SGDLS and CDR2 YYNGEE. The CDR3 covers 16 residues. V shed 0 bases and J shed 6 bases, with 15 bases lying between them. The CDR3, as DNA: TGTGCCAGCAGCGTAGGTCCCGGGACGGGGGATGAAAAACTGTTTTTT. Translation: CASSVGPGTGDEKLFF.

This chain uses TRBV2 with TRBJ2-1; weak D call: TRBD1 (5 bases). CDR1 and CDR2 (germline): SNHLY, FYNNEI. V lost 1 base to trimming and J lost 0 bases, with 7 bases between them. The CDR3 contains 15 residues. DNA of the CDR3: TGTGCCAGCAGTGAAGGGGGCCGCTCCTACAATGAGCAGTTCTTC. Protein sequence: CASSEGGRSYNEQFF.